The present T cell receptor (beta chain) was sequenced within a study of blood T cell repertoires in COVID-19. Study-level information: Donors in the United States, Italy and Spain gave samples during acute or convalescent COVID-19.

The germline V gene has CDR1 MDHEN and CDR2 SYDVKM. The CDR3 totals 13 residues. With V trimmed by 8 bases and J by 8 bases, 10 bases remained unmatched. Enrolled through a virtual design, the participants were between 18 and 89 years of age and came from some 25 US areas. Cohorts were assigned according to the clinical history that participants reported. Source study methods: For nucleated cells, counts were estimated from reference gene primer amplification. Some clones are missing from TCRdb's copy, which holds only in-frame ones; the method was immunoSEQ multiplex PCR. That table supplies the V and J calls and clone size; D and trimming were determined from the DNA. In the table there are 150,000 to 200,000 clones, 88% of which are singletons.

Sequencing was carried out using PBMCs or T cells enriched from blood (not recorded which). This receptor was identified in a woman aged 18-35 years who had recovered from COVID-19. The chain has TRBV28 and TRBJ2-3; 7 bases line up with TRBD1. DNA of the CDR3: TGTGCCAGCGGGACAGCGATCCTCGGTACGCAGTATTTT. Translation: CASGTAILGTQYF.